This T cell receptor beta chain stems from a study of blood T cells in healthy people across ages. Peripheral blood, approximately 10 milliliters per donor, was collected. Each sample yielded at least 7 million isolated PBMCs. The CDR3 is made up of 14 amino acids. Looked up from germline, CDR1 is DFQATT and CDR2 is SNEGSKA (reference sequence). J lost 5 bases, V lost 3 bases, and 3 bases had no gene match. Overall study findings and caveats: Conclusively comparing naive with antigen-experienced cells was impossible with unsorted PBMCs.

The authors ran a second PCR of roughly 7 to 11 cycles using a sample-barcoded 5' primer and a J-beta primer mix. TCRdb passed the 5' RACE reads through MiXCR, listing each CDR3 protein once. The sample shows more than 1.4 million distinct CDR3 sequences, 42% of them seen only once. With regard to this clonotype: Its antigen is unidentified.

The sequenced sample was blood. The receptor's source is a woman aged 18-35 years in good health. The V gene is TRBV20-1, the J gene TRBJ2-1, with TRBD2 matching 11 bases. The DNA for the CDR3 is TGCAGTGCTAGTAATAGCGGGAGGGACAATGAGCAGTTCTTC. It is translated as CSASNSGRDNEQFF.